Below are 14 T cell receptor beta chains sequenced from a single sample in a study of Graves' ophthalmopathy and Graves' hyperthyroidism (dated by TCRdb to between 2017 and 2018). The listed sequencing device is Illumina HiSeq 2000. For repertoire sequencing, TCR beta CDR3 regions were amplified from RNA transcripts. HTBI primers and the Qiagen OneStep RT-PCR kit were used in a first-round RT-PCR, which was followed by a second-round multiplex PCR, size selection and purification. The public reads were run again by TCRdb, first through fastp at Q25 and then through MiXCR, and only productive beta chains were kept. When rows share a CDR3 protein, they turn into one entry using the most common DNA and genes. This sample is represented by 300,000 to 450,000 distinct CDR3 sequences; roughly 17% of them were singletons. In total, the top ten clones hold roughly 2.3% of the sample. Sequencing was done on a sample of peripheral blood. Receptor source: an adult woman with stable Graves' hyperthyroidism.

This clonotype has at least ten counts. The chain joins TRBV4-2 to TRBJ1-1, with no clear D. From germline, CDR1 is LGHNA and CDR2 YNFKEQ. Trimming removed 0 bases from V and 7 bases from J, with 15 bases in between. This CDR3 spans 15 amino acids. The CDR3 DNA follows: TGTGCCAGCAGCCAAGATCCCACACCTGAGGGTGAAGCTTTCTTT. This codes for CASSQDPTPEGEAFF.

V is TRBV28 and J is TRBJ1-2, with unresolved D. CDR3 length: 11 residues. CDR1 is MDHEN, CDR2 SYDVKM, per germline. V was trimmed by 3 bases and J by 8 bases, leaving 7 bases between them. The CDR3 region has the DNA TGTGCCAGCAGTTTGTTCGCCGGCTACACCTTC. Its translation is CASSLFAGYTF.

This clonotype occurred many times. J is TRBJ2-5 and V is TRBV3-1; D is possibly TRBD2 (6 bases). There are 16 residues in the CDR3. CDR1 and CDR2 (germline): LGHDT, YNNKEL (reference sequence). Trimming removed 6 bases at V and 0 bases at J, with 17 bases between. CDR3 coding DNA: TGTGCCAGCAGTCCGGGGGTCCTAGCGAACCAAGAGACCCAGTACTTC. Protein: CASSPGVLANQETQYF.

The V call is TRBV9, the J call TRBJ2-3, with D possibly being TRBD1 (6 bases). The CDR3 extends over 15 amino acids. Germline assignment: CDR1 SGDLS and CDR2 YYNGEE. V lost 3 bases and J 1 base, leaving 12 bases between the germline ends. The CDR3 region has the DNA TGTGCCAGCAGCGAGGGGGTATCGGGCACAGATACGCAGTATTTT. This codes for CASSEGVSGTDTQYF.

In its sample, this clonotype was seen many times. The chain is built from TRBV2 and TRBJ2-5; 8 bases agree with TRBD1. CDR3 length equals 15 residues. CDR1 and CDR2 from the germline V gene are SNHLY and FYNNEI. V shed 7 bases and J 5 bases; nucleotides not matched to a gene: 12. In DNA, the CDR3 is TGTGCCAGCATTACTGACAGGGGAGGCACGGAGACCCAGTACTTC. It specifies CASITDRGGTETQYF.

In its sample, this clonotype was seen many times. The chain combines TRBV15 with TRBJ2-2; D unclear. Germline V gives CDR1 LNHNV, CDR2 YYDKDF (reference sequence). This CDR3 has 13 residues. The germline V and J ends were trimmed by 2 bases and 5 bases, with 6 bases remaining between them. CDR3 protein: CATSRQRTGELFF. CDR3 nucleotides: TGTGCCACCAGCAGACAAAGGACCGGGGAGCTGTTTTTT.

This clonotype was detected many times. V is TRBV6-1 and J is TRBJ2-7; D uncertain. The CDR3 covers 12 residues. Germline V gives CDR1 MNHNS, CDR2 SASEGT. Trimming took 2 bases from V and 6 from J, leaving 8 bases between them. CDR3 DNA sequence: TGTGCCAGCAGTGAATTAATGGTCGAGCAGTACTTC. It encodes CASSELMVEQYF.

This clonotype has a count of ten or more. V usage is TRBV6-1 and J usage is TRBJ1-2, with TRBD1 matching over 9 bases. Germline V gene sequence: CDR1 MNHNS, CDR2 SASEGT. The CDR3 totals 18 residues. V dropped 5 bases and J dropped 6; count of bases not matched to a gene: 19. The CDR3, as DNA: TGTGCCAGCAGTAAAAACAATCAAAGACAGGGGGAATTTAATGGCTACACCTTC. Its protein product is CASSKNNQRQGEFNGYTF.

This clonotype came up many times. The chain combines TRBV28 with TRBJ2-6, with TRBD1 matching over 7 bases. This CDR3 contains 19 residues. Germline lookup yields CDR1 MDHEN and CDR2 SYDVKM. The trim removed 1 base at V and 2 bases at J, leaving 11 bases unmatched. The CDR3 here is CASSLSSPGTEAGANVLTF. The CDR3 DNA is TGTGCCAGCAGTTTATCCTCCCCAGGGACAGAGGCTGGGGCCAACGTCCTGACTTTC.

This clonotype was recorded a few times. The CDR3, as DNA: TGTGCCACCAGTGATCCTATCCCCGGTAGCGGGAGCTCCTACAATGAGCAGTTCTTC. Protein: CATSDPIPGSGSSYNEQFF. This chain joins TRBV24-1 and TRBJ2-1; 9 nucleotides agree with TRBD2. Unmatched junction bases numbered 11, after V lost 3 bases and J lost 0 bases. The CDR3 runs to 19 residues. Looked up from germline, CDR1 is KGHDR and CDR2 is SFDVKD.

This clonotype appeared many times. The CDR3 carries no conserved terminal phenylalanine or tryptophan, so it likely arises from a read error. This rearrangement joins TRBV6-1 to TRBJ1-3, with D uncertain. Between the trimmed V and J ends, which lost 10 bases and 7 bases, there was a span of 14 bases. Germline assignment: CDR1 MNHNS and CDR2 SASEGT. The CDR3 extends over 12 amino acids. The CDR3 loop is CATTSTRNTIYS. The CDR3 DNA sequence: TGTGCCACCACCTCAACTCGGAACACCATATATTCT.

This clonotype was seen many times. CDR3 in amino acids: CASSLFGLDEQYF. The DNA for the CDR3 is TGCGCCAGCAGCTTGTTTGGGCTAGACGAGCAGTACTTC. The chain uses TRBV5-1 and TRBJ2-7; D uncertain. The CDR3 sequence is 13 residues long. CDR1 is SGHRS, CDR2 YFSETQ, per germline. V dropped 1 base and J dropped 5 bases, with 10 bases sitting between them.

This clonotype was observed many times. This CDR3 is CASSFQVSGANVLTF. The CDR3 DNA reads as TGTGCCAGCAGTTTTCAAGTGTCCGGGGCCAACGTCCTGACTTTC. This rearrangement joins TRBV27 to TRBJ2-6, with D unresolved. The CDR3 sequence is 15 residues long. CDR1 and CDR2 from the germline V gene are MNHEY and SMNVEV (reference sequence). Trimming took 3 bases from V and 4 from J, leaving 10 bases between them.

This clonotype was observed a few times. The chain recombines TRBV5-1 with TRBJ2-2; D not resolved. Deletions cut 1 base from V and 7 bases from J, with 14 bases between. Germline assignment: CDR1 SGHRS and CDR2 YFSETQ. The CDR3 covers 15 residues. The CDR3, as DNA: TGCGCCAGCAGCTTGATAACCCTAAGGAACGGGGAGCTGTTTTTT. It yields the protein CASSLITLRNGELFF.